The T cell receptor (beta chain) described here comes from a study of PD-1 blockade in classical Hodgkin lymphoma. Every one of the patients relapsed after autologous stem cell transplantation (brentuximab vedotin exposure was variable). This CDR3 spans 13 amino acids. V lost 6 bases and J lost 9, with 15 bases in between. CDR1 is MNHNS, CDR2 SASEGT, per germline. Study conclusions and caveats: Baseline diversity was lower in partial responders and progressors than complete responders.

Sequencing used immunoSEQ multiplex PCR; TCRdb keeps in-frame clones, though not all of them. The data contain around 34,000 clones, less than 85% of them singletons. With respect to this clone: Its antigen is still unknown.

The sample was peripheral blood mononuclear cells (PBMCs), taken before the second cycle of nivolumab. The J gene is TRBJ2-1, the V gene TRBV6-1; TRBD1 is a possible D gene (5 bases). The origin of this receptor is a human donor with classical Hodgkin lymphoma. CDR3 sequence (DNA): TGTGCCAGCAGGTTACAGGTACTAAGTGAGCAGTTCTTC. As protein: CASRLQVLSEQFF.